Sequencing of this TCR beta chain was carried out in a study of tumor and adjacent non-tumor tissue in lung cancer. Study context: On average, productive TCRbeta reads reached about 4.2 million per sample. Study results and limitations: Higher tumor TCR diversity was associated with shorter survival. Compared with tumor, normal lung showed significantly lower TCR diversity.

No cell sorting was done before RNA was extracted from the tissue. This non-tumor lung sample came from over 3 cm beyond the tumor edge. With respect to this clonotype: Its antigen is not known. With a much larger clone just one base away, this may be a read error.

Three rounds of nested PCR, following a modified ARM-PCR protocol, produced the TCRbeta library. TCRdb analysed the multiplex PCR reads with MiXCR anew, one entry per CDR3 protein. The sample contains around 74,000 distinct CDR3 sequences, around 70% of which appear only once. There are 15 residues in the CDR3. CDR1 is SGHDT and CDR2 is YYEEEE in the germline V gene. The J gene is TRBJ2-7, the V gene TRBV5-6; 7 bases fit TRBD1. The specimen sequenced was distant non-tumor lung tissue. The receptor was isolated from a woman between 50 and 59 years old with non-small cell lung cancer. The CDR3 region has the DNA TGTGCCAGCGGCTTGGTGCAGGGGGAGTCAATTCGGCAGTACTTC. Amino acids: CASGLVQGESIRQYF. The full variable domain, with the rest looked up from reference TRBV5-6 and TRBJ2-7, is DAGVTQSPTHLIKTRGQQVTLRCSPKSGHDTVSWYQQALGQGPQFIFQYYEEEERQRGNFPDRFSGHQFPNYSSELNVNALLLGDSALYLCASGLVQGESIRQYFGPGTRLTVT.